The 26 T cell receptor beta chains reported below all come from one sample, sequenced in a study of radiotherapy plus CTLA-4 blockade in lung cancer. The repertoire was sequenced with immunoSEQ multiplex PCR; TCRdb's copy has only in-frame clones and lacks some. The sample holds 60,000 to 85,000 clones, more than 85% seen once. Source: peripheral blood, taken from a patient treated with radiotherapy plus ipilimumab. These TCRs come from a human donor with non-small cell lung cancer who had stable disease on radiotherapy plus ipilimumab.

CDR3 sequence (DNA): TGTGCCAGTAGTAAGGGACAGATCTACGAGCAGTACTTC. Its translation: CASSKGQIYEQYF. This sequence joins TRBV19 and TRBJ2-7; 7 bases match TRBD1. The CDR3 length is 13 residues. Germline loops: CDR1 LNHDA, CDR2 SQIVND (reference sequence). V shed 4 bases, J shed 3 bases, and the junction held 3 bases outside the gene matches.

The chain combines TRBV28 with TRBJ1-4; no reliable D call. The germline V gene has CDR1 MDHEN and CDR2 SYDVKM. CDR3 length: 17 amino acids. V lost 6 bases, J lost 0 bases, and 17 bases lay in between. The DNA of the CDR3 is TGTGCCAGCAGCGGACCCAAAAGGGCTGCAACTAATGAAAAACTGTTTTTT. It yields the protein CASSGPKRAATNEKLFF.

Only a few counts were recorded for this clone. The rearrangement links TRBV19 to TRBJ2-1; 10 bases agree with TRBD2. The CDR3 is 15 amino acids. Germline CDR1 LNHDA, CDR2 SQIVND (reference sequence). After removal of 5 bases from V and 6 bases from J, the junction contained 7 bases not matched to a gene. As DNA, the CDR3 is TGTGCCAGTAGTCTTGTAGCGGGAGGCATCAATGAGCAGTTCTTC. Protein sequence: CASSLVAGGINEQFF.

This clone has only a few counts. V and J are TRBV5-4 and TRBJ2-7; TRBD2 matches at 12 bases. Germline V gene data show CDR1 as SGHNT and CDR2 as YYREEE (reference sequence). J was trimmed by 4 bases and V by 4 bases; bases with no gene match: 9. CDR3 length: 16 amino acids. As DNA, the CDR3 is TGTGCCAGCAGCCCCGTGGGGCTAGCGGGGGGGTACGAGCAGTACTTC. It translates to CASSPVGLAGGYEQYF.

The rearrangement uses TRBV27 and TRBJ2-7, with 10 bases lining up with TRBD1. V dropped 2 bases and J dropped 7; count of bases not matched to a gene: 8. Germline V lookup: CDR1 MNHEY, CDR2 SMNVEV (reference sequence). The CDR3 loop spans 15 amino acids. The CDR3 DNA reads TGTGCCAGCAGTTTACCGGGACAGGGGAGAGGAGAGCAGTACTTC. It specifies CASSLPGQGRGEQYF.

This clone occurred a few times. This chain links TRBV6-1 with TRBJ2-5; D unclear. Per germline, CDR1 MNHNS and CDR2 SASEGT. Trimming cost V 4 bases and J 4 bases, with 1 base left between them. This CDR3 has 10 amino acids. The DNA for the CDR3 is TGTGCCAGCAGTGTAGAGACCCAGTACTTC. Its protein is CASSVETQYF.

The genes are TRBV9 and TRBJ2-3; D is ambiguous. V was clipped by 0 bases and J by 2 bases, with 7 bases between them. Per the germline V gene, CDR1 is SGDLS and CDR2 is YYNGEE. CDR3 size: 14 residues. The CDR3 loop reads CASSVGPTTDTQYF. DNA for the CDR3: TGTGCCAGCAGCGTAGGCCCTACCACAGATACGCAGTATTTT.

This chain links TRBV6-7 with TRBJ2-5, with 8 bases that match TRBD1. TRBV6-7 is an open reading frame whose function is uncertain. The length of the CDR3 is 13 residues. V lost 5 bases, J lost 4 bases, and 3 bases stayed unmatched. The CDR3 nucleotides read TGTGCCAGCAGTGCGACAGGGGTAGAGACCCAGTACTTC. Protein sequence: CASSATGVETQYF.

The V call is TRBV11-2, the J call TRBJ1-2; D is uncertain. The CDR3 covers 13 residues. Per germline, CDR1 SGHAT and CDR2 FQNNGV. With 4 bases removed from V and 4 bases from J, the gap between germline ends came to 10 bases. In DNA, the CDR3 is TGTGCCAGCAGCTCTGACATTTTCTATGGCTACACCTTC. Translation gives CASSSDIFYGYTF.

This clone appeared a few times. The chain is built from TRBV19 and TRBJ1-4; tentative D call: TRBD1 (6 bases). Germline V gene lookup returns CDR1 LNHDA and CDR2 SQIVND (reference sequence). The CDR3 extends over 14 amino acids. V was shortened by 1 base and J by 8 bases, with 11 bases between the two germline ends. CDR3 nucleotides: TGTGCCAGTAGTATAGGGGGGCCAGGGGAAAAACTGTTTTTT. Amino acids: CASSIGGPGEKLFF. The entire variable domain, with the rest obtained from reference TRBV19 and TRBJ1-4, is as follows: DGGITQSPKYLFRKEGQNVTLSCEQNLNHDAMYWYRQDPGQGLRLIYYSQIVNDFQKGDIAEGYSVSREKKESFPLTVTSAQKNPTAFYLCASSIGGPGEKLFFGSGTQLSVL.

The rearrangement joins TRBV18 to TRBJ2-3; D possibly corresponds to TRBD1 (5 bases). V was shortened by 0 bases and J by 0 bases, with 13 bases between the two germline ends. From germline, CDR1 is KGHSH and CDR2 LQKENI. The CDR3 is 17 amino acids. Here the CDR3 reads CASSPPLYKGSTDTQYF. CDR3 DNA sequence: TGTGCCAGCTCACCACCGTTATATAAGGGGAGCACAGATACGCAGTATTTT.

The rearrangement joins TRBV29-1 to TRBJ1-1; no clear D gene. V was trimmed by 3 bases and J by 6 bases, leaving 14 bases between them. The CDR3 consists of 13 residues. Germline V gene data show CDR1 as SQVTM and CDR2 as ANQGSEA. The CDR3 DNA sequence: TGCAGCGTTGAGGTCCTAAGGGCCGCTGAAGCTTTCTTT. Amino acids: CSVEVLRAAEAFF.

The CDR3 DNA is TGTGCCAGCAGGAGGGACAGTGAAGAGACCCAGTACTTC. Translating it yields CASRRDSEETQYF. The V call is TRBV27, the J call TRBJ2-5; 7 bases match TRBD1. Germline loops: CDR1 MNHEY, CDR2 SMNVEV (reference sequence). This CDR3 has 13 amino acids. V shed 6 bases and J 3 bases; nucleotides not matched to a gene: 4.

The chain links TRBV9 to TRBJ1-2, with 8 nucleotides matching TRBD1. The germline gives CDR1 SGDLS, CDR2 YYNGEE. This CDR3 is 17 amino acids long. J gave up 5 bases and V 0 bases, and 12 bases lay outside the gene matches. CDR3 region: CASSVAPSGQGSYGYTF. The CDR3 DNA follows: TGTGCCAGCAGCGTAGCCCCTAGCGGACAGGGTTCGTATGGCTACACCTTC.

The chain recombines TRBV30 with TRBJ2-2; 9 nucleotides agree with TRBD1. Trimming removed 5 bases from V and 5 bases from J; junction bases left unmatched: 15. The germline CDR1 and CDR2 sequences are GTSNPN and SVGIG (reference sequence). The CDR3 loop spans 17 amino acids. The CDR3 DNA follows: TGTGCCTGGGCCTTTAGTCCCGGGACAGGGCGGACCGGGGAGCTGTTTTTT. It specifies CAWAFSPGTGRTGELFF.

This clone was seen once. The chain links TRBV2 to TRBJ2-1; tentative D call: TRBD2 (5 bases). CDR1 is SNHLY, CDR2 FYNNEI, per germline. Between the trimmed V and J ends, which lost 2 bases and 9 bases, there was a span of 11 bases. This CDR3 is 13 amino acids long. In nucleotides, the CDR3 is TGTGCCAGCAGTGAATCCCCAACTAGTGAGCAGTTCTTC. It specifies CASSESPTSEQFF.

The rearrangement links TRBV10-1 to TRBJ2-1; either TRBD1 or TRBD2 may fit D (5 bases each). Germline CDR1 and CDR2: WNHNN and SYGVQD (reference sequence). V gave up 4 bases and J gave up 9 bases, with 16 bases separating them. The CDR3 is made up of 14 amino acids. The CDR3 DNA is TGCGCCAGCAGTGCTTTGGGACCGGCGGCTGAGCAGTTCTTC. Protein sequence: CASSALGPAAEQFF.

There are a few counts of this clone. The gene calls are TRBV14 and TRBJ2-5; D unresolved. The length of the CDR3 is 11 residues. Germline CDR1 and CDR2: SGHDN and FVKESK. Trimming took off 2 bases at V and 11 bases at J, with 9 bases between the two ends. The DNA for the CDR3 is TGTGCCAGCAGCCAACTTCAGTATCAGTACTTC. The encoded protein is CASSQLQYQYF.

This rearrangement joins TRBV25-1 to TRBJ1-1, with D perhaps matching TRBD1 (6 bases). This CDR3 region has 14 residues. The germline gives CDR1 MGHDK, CDR2 SYGVNS. Between the trimmed V and J ends, which lost 5 bases and 1 base, there was a span of 11 bases. As DNA, the CDR3 is TGTGCCAGCAGTCCCCCAGGGGCGAACACTGAAGCTTTCTTT. This gives the protein CASSPPGANTEAFF.

A note on this clone: Other nucleotide sequences from this sample produce the same CDR3. The chain joins TRBV9 to TRBJ2-2, with D hard to call. CDR1 is SGDLS, CDR2 YYNGEE, per germline. V was cut by 0 bases and J by 6 bases, with 3 bases left in between. There are 12 residues in the CDR3. This CDR3 is CASSVAAGELFF. The CDR3 region has the DNA TGTGCCAGCAGCGTAGCTGCCGGGGAGCTGTTTTTT.

The CDR3 DNA sequence: TGTGCCTTGGGACTAGCGGCGAACACCGGGGAGCTGTTTTTT. This gives the protein CALGLAANTGELFF. The chain recombines TRBV30 with TRBJ2-2, with TRBD2 matching over 11 bases. J was trimmed by 0 bases and V by 7 bases; bases with no gene match: 1. The CDR3 totals 14 residues. Germline V gene lookup returns CDR1 GTSNPN and CDR2 SVGIG (reference sequence).

The DNA for the CDR3 is TGTGCCAGCAGTTACTCGACCAGGGTTCCCCACGAGCAGTACTTC. It encodes CASSYSTRVPHEQYF. The V call is TRBV6-5, the J call TRBJ2-7; possibly TRBD1 for D (5 bases). CDR1 and CDR2 (germline): MNHEY, SVGAGI. The CDR3 totals 15 residues. V lost 0 bases to trimming and J lost 5 bases, with 14 bases between them.

The chain links TRBV5-6 to TRBJ2-7; D uncertain. The CDR3 consists of 12 residues. Per germline, CDR1 SGHDT and CDR2 YYEEEE. Trimming pared 1 base from V and 1 base from J, leaving 3 bases between. CDR3 loop: CASSLQSYEQYF. CDR3 nucleotide sequence: TGTGCCAGCAGCTTGCAATCCTACGAGCAGTACTTC.

DNA for the CDR3: TGTGCCTGGAGCGGGACGGCCCCAAATGATCCTCATTCACCCCTCCACTTT. It codes for CAWSGTAPNDPHSPLHF. The V call is TRBV30, the J call TRBJ1-6, with TRBD1 as a possible D gene (5 bases). The V end was cut by 3 bases, the J end by 8 bases, with 23 bases between. The CDR3 runs to 17 residues. Germline V gene lookup returns CDR1 GTSNPN and CDR2 SVGIG (reference sequence).

The CDR3 spells CASSLGGPASEQYF. Here the CDR3 DNA reads TGTGCCAGCAGTTTGGGGGGGCCAGCTAGCGAGCAGTACTTC. The rearrangement links TRBV28 to TRBJ2-7; D might be TRBD2 (7 bases). CDR3 size: 14 residues. The V gene lost 3 bases and the J gene lost 6 bases, with 15 bases spanning the gap. Germline V gene sequence: CDR1 MDHEN, CDR2 SYDVKM.

The gene calls are TRBV4-2 and TRBJ2-3; TRBD1 agrees at 8 bases. The V segment lost 4 bases and the J segment 3 bases; nucleotides outside the gene matches: 9. CDR1 and CDR2 (germline): LGHNA, YNFKEQ. The CDR3 has 16 amino acids. CDR3 in DNA: TGTGCCAGCAGCCGCTCCGGGACAGGAGTAACAGATACGCAGTATTTT. Translation gives CASSRSGTGVTDTQYF.